One TCR beta chain is described in this entry. Its cognate antigen has yet to be identified. No base qualities exist here, and no much larger clone lies one base off it. The sample is drawn from a study of vaccination and CD4 T cells after COVID-19 (dated by TCRdb to 2022 to 2024). At the level of the whole study: The convalescent cohort included six males and four females, with two Hispanic individuals, seven Caucasians, two Asians and one multiracial person. In control cultures, a CEFX viral epitope pool was used as positive control, an HIV-1 Nef peptide pool was used as negative control, or no peptide was added. Overlapping spike peptide pools from SARS-CoV-2 and from the common cold coronaviruses HCoV-NL63, HCoV-OC43 and HCoV-229E were used as culture stimuli. Post-COVID blood samples from convalescent patients were collected a median of roughly 100 days after diagnosis, with a range of roughly 35 to 180 days. Post-vaccine blood samples were collected a median of around 70 days after the second vaccine dose, ranging from roughly 12 to 241 days. In an earlier paper using these donors, memory CD4+ T cell crossreactivity between SARS-CoV-2 and common cold coronavirus spike proteins was assessed at the TCR clonotype level. In fewer than 12 COVID-19 convalescent patients and a handful of infection-naive healthy vaccine recipients, researchers compared the spike-specific CD4+ TCR repertoire from before mRNA vaccination with the repertoire from after. Participants got two doses of the Pfizer-BioNTech BNT162b2 vaccine (n=8) or two doses of the Moderna mRNA-1273 vaccine (n=2). The research as a whole found: Of the vaccine-specific clones found in convalescent patients, nearly all (304 of 307) were mono-reactive for SARS-CoV-2 spike instead of being cross-reactive with common cold coronaviruses. The study included relatively few convalescent patients and did not analyze early timepoints after natural infection. The median count of SARS-CoV-2-reactive clonotypes went up from 20 to 25 after infection to some 38 after vaccination, although the change was not significant. Among the post-vaccine SARS-CoV-2-reactive clones in convalescent patients, a median 86.3% showed up only after vaccination, which suggests vaccine-specific priming.

CDR1 and CDR2 (MDHEN, SYDVKM) derive from the germline V gene. The CDR3 measures 13 amino acids from cysteine to phenylalanine. Just CDR3 DNA is preserved here, 39 bases in frame from base 1. Trimming at the junction amounts to 6 bases on V and 0 bases on J, and the germline ends lie 8 bases apart. The treatment or condition label here, explained by the study, means: roughly ten-day PBMC culture with coronavirus spike peptide pools or control peptides (ViraFEST assay). CD4+ T cells from unexposed donors were collected before the COVID-19 pandemic (2011-2018). The ViraFEST assay was used in the study, in which antigen-specific T cells were expanded with peptide pools and expanded clonotypes were subsequently identified by TCR sequencing. Each well held under 2.5 million PBMCs cultured in IMDM containing about 5% human AB serum and around 9.2 IU/ml IL-2, with 8.5 to 10 ug/ml peptide pools added. On days 3 and 7, half of the culture medium was replaced with fresh IL-2-containing medium. CD4+ T cells were isolated after around 9 days of culture through negative selection using the EasySep CD4+ T cell isolation kit. As cell numbers permitted, CD4+ T cells from unexposed donors were tested for reactivity to SARS-CoV-2 S and N and to four common cold coronavirus spike pools. Ficoll-Paque Plus gradient centrifugation was used to isolate PBMCs from whole blood, and the isolated PBMCs were then either used fresh or cryopreserved at -140C. Culture conditions were generally each tested in triplicate wells. The leukapheresis product used for the unexposed donors was purchased from a commercial source.

Receptor amplification or capture employed PCR. DNA from cultured CD4+ T cells underwent TCR sequencing with the Oncomine TCR Beta short-read assay at the Johns Hopkins FTIC core. The QIAamp micro DNA kit was used to extract genomic DNA from the cultured CD4+ T cells. Oncomine TCR Beta libraries from cultured CD4+ T cells were pooled with unique dual indexes and sequenced on an Illumina iSeq 100. The original methods were these. Non-productive sequences were removed, and CDR3s not starting with C, not ending with F or W, or shorter than 7 amino acids were discarded. The MANAFEST web application identified antigen-specific clonotypes by comparing peptide-stimulated wells against reference wells and other culture wells. To be called positive, a clone needed an FDR below 0.05, an odds ratio above 5, and a productive frequency above 0.1% in at least two of three replicate wells. Clonotypes that were significantly expanded in both SARS-CoV-2 spike wells and at least one common cold coronavirus spike condition were defined as cross-reactive. Similarity between CDR3 sequences was evaluated in R version 3.6.1 using Levenshtein distances (stringdist) and unrooted phylogenetic trees (ape). In TCRdb, the public reads were trimmed at Q25 with fastp and aligned with MiXCR, with productive beta chains retained. Every entry covers one CDR3 protein and lists the most common genes and DNA from its rows. It is TCRdb's table, rather than the study itself, that gives the V and J calls and clone size. For this sample the table gives around 7,000 distinct CDR3 sequences, of which 60% to 80% were detected only once. In total, the top ten clones hold 30% to 40% of the sample.

The V and J genes are TRBV28 and TRBJ1-2; too little of a D gene remains to name it. This TCR came from a human donor in good health. The material sequenced was CD4+ T cells from blood, cultured in vitro. The nucleotides read TGTGCCAGCAGATCACCTACTAACTATGGCTACACCTTC. It translates to CASRSPTNYGYTF.